These T cell receptor beta chains were read from a single sample in a study of T cell repertoires in aging, cancer and after chemotherapy. Via MiXCR, TCRdb re-called the multiplex PCR reads, giving one row per CDR3 protein. The sample records around 2,400 distinct CDR3 sequences, more than 45% being singletons. What was sequenced was blood. Source of these receptors: a human donor with a blood cancer. The donor label of this sample is uncertain. Each CDR3 is given with its conserved first and last residue. Each record gives: D gene, V gene, clone size, J gene, CDR3 protein, CDR3 DNA. A D gene is named only where the DNA matches it firmly. The size of a clone is reported for some rows only, either as once, few or many, or as a class for expanded clones.

D gene: .
V gene: TRBV6-2/TRBV6-3
clone size: large
J gene: TRBJ1-6
CDR3 protein: CASSKGGVLNSPLHF
CDR3 DNA: TGTGCCAGCAGTAAGGGCGGGGTGTTGAATTCACCCCTCCACTTT

D gene: .
V gene: TRBV7-9
clone size: .
J gene: TRBJ2-1
CDR3 protein: CASISLDSKGNEQFF
CDR3 DNA: TGTGCCAGCATCTCCTTGGACTCCAAGGGGAATGAGCAGTTCTTC

D gene: .
V gene: TRBV11-3
clone size: .
J gene: TRBJ2-3
CDR3 protein: CASSLVGTSTDTQYF
CDR3 DNA: TGTGCCAGCAGCTTAGTGGGCACTAGCACAGATACGCAGTATTTT

D gene: TRBD2
V gene: TRBV30
clone size: .
J gene: TRBJ2-7
CDR3 protein: CAWTAGASYEQYF
CDR3 DNA: TGTGCCTGGACTGCGGGAGCATCCTACGAGCAGTACTTC

D gene: TRBD2
V gene: TRBV15
clone size: .
J gene: TRBJ2-7
CDR3 protein: CATSTGTTPHEQYF
CDR3 DNA: TGTGCCACCAGCACCGGGACTACCCCTCACGAGCAGTACTTC

D gene: .
V gene: TRBV18
clone size: .
J gene: TRBJ2-6
CDR3 protein: CASSPVRLSGANVLTF
CDR3 DNA: TGTGCCAGCTCACCGGTACGGCTCTCTGGGGCCAACGTCCTGACTTTC

D gene: .
V gene: TRBV5-1
clone size: .
J gene: TRBJ2-5
CDR3 protein: CASSSLAGQTQYF
CDR3 DNA: TGCGCCAGCAGCTCCCTAGCTGGTCAGACCCAGTACTTC

D gene: TRBD1
V gene: TRBV5-4
clone size: medium-sized
J gene: TRBJ2-7
CDR3 protein: CASSTGTGATYEQYF
CDR3 DNA: TGTGCCAGCAGCACCGGGACAGGGGCAACCTACGAGCAGTACTTC

D gene: .
V gene: TRBV15
clone size: large
J gene: TRBJ2-5
CDR3 protein: CATSRALATQETQYF
CDR3 DNA: TGTGCCACCAGCAGAGCCCTAGCGACCCAAGAGACCCAGTACTTC

D gene: .
V gene: TRBV30
clone size: .
J gene: TRBJ2-3
CDR3 protein: CAWSGGPSTDTQYF
CDR3 DNA: TGTGCCTGGAGTGGGGGACCTAGCACAGATACGCAGTATTTT

D gene: .
V gene: TRBV6-5
clone size: few
J gene: TRBJ2-7
CDR3 protein: CASSWRGGSTYEQYF
CDR3 DNA: TGTGCCAGCAGCTGGAGGGGGGGCTCTACCTACGAGCAGTACTTC

D gene: TRBD1
V gene: TRBV10-3
clone size: .
J gene: TRBJ1-1
CDR3 protein: CAIRATGANTEAFF
CDR3 DNA: TGTGCCATCAGGGCGACAGGGGCGAACACTGAAGCTTTCTTT

D gene: .
V gene: TRBV12-3/TRBV12-4
clone size: .
J gene: TRBJ1-1
CDR3 protein: CASSSGLNPEAFF
CDR3 DNA: TGTGCCAGCAGTTCCGGATTGAATCCTGAAGCTTTCTTT

D gene: .
V gene: TRBV6-6
clone size: once
J gene: TRBJ1-2
CDR3 protein: CASDENNYGYTF
CDR3 DNA: TGTGCCAGCGACGAGAATAACTATGGCTACACCTTC

D gene: .
V gene: TRBV11-2
clone size: .
J gene: TRBJ1-3
CDR3 protein: CASSSTWTVSGNTIYF
CDR3 DNA: TGTGCCAGCAGCTCGACGTGGACGGTCTCTGGAAACACCATATATTTT

D gene: TRBD2
V gene: TRBV5-4
clone size: .
J gene: TRBJ2-5
CDR3 protein: CASSIAGVETQYF
CDR3 DNA: TGTGCCAGCAGCATAGCGGGGGTGGAGACCCAGTACTTC

D gene: TRBD1
V gene: TRBV15
clone size: .
J gene: TRBJ2-5
CDR3 protein: CATSRGQGATQETQYF
CDR3 DNA: TGTGCCACCAGCAGAGGCCAGGGGGCGACCCAAGAGACCCAGTACTTC

D gene: .
V gene: TRBV5-6
clone size: .
J gene: TRBJ2-7
CDR3 protein: CASSPGGGDAYEQYF
CDR3 DNA: TGTGCCAGCAGCCCCGGCGGCGGAGACGCCTACGAGCAGTACTTC

D gene: .
V gene: TRBV12-3/TRBV12-4
clone size: few
J gene: TRBJ2-5
CDR3 protein: CASSLGDSETQYF
CDR3 DNA: TGTGCCAGCAGTTTGGGAGACAGCGAGACCCAGTACTTC

D gene: TRBD1
V gene: TRBV29-1
clone size: .
J gene: TRBJ1-2
CDR3 protein: CSVELADRGSRNYGYTF
CDR3 DNA: TGCAGCGTTGAGCTAGCGGACAGGGGCTCCCGGAACTATGGCTACACCTTC

D gene: .
V gene: TRBV11-2
clone size: few
J gene: TRBJ1-1
CDR3 protein: CASSLTENTEAFF
CDR3 DNA: TGTGCCAGCAGCTTGACAGAAAACACTGAAGCTTTCTTT

D gene: .
V gene: TRBV10-3
clone size: .
J gene: TRBJ2-1
CDR3 protein: CAISESGGRTGYNEQFF
CDR3 DNA: TGTGCCATCAGTGAGTCTGGCGGGAGGACAGGCTACAATGAGCAGTTCTTC

D gene: .
V gene: TRBV29-1
clone size: .
J gene: TRBJ2-3
CDR3 protein: CSVGSNAPYTDTQYF
CDR3 DNA: TGCAGCGTTGGGAGTAACGCTCCTTACACAGATACGCAGTATTTT

D gene: .
V gene: TRBV24-1
clone size: few
J gene: TRBJ2-2
CDR3 protein: CATSGMAGNTGELFF
CDR3 DNA: TGTGCCACCAGTGGGATGGCAGGGAACACCGGGGAGCTGTTTTTT

D gene: TRBD2
V gene: TRBV7-2
clone size: .
J gene: TRBJ2-3
CDR3 protein: CASSFSSGLSTDTQYF
CDR3 DNA: TGTGCCAGCAGCTTCTCTAGCGGCCTTAGCACAGATACGCAGTATTTT

D gene: TRBD1
V gene: TRBV7-2
clone size: .
J gene: TRBJ2-1
CDR3 protein: CASSLGTGVAPGQFF
CDR3 DNA: TGTGCCAGCAGCTTAGGGACAGGGGTAGCCCCAGGGCAGTTCTTC